This T cell receptor beta chain is drawn from a study of brain T cells in children with intractable seizures. Overall study results and limits: Pre-surgery blood may have been undersampled, hiding some clones.

As regards this clone: Antigen unknown.

Sequencing was limited to surgery cases with top T cell transcript signatures in brain tissue. Patients received at least one anti-epileptic drug before surgery. With 6 bases removed from V and 11 bases from J, the gap between germline ends came to 14 bases. The CDR3 length is 12 residues. The table came from immunoSEQ multiplex PCR; TCRdb's copy has only in-frame clones and leaves some out. In the table there are 35,000 to 50,000 clones, 90% of which are singletons. This chain joins TRBV12-3 or TRBV12-4 and TRBJ1-5, with D possibly being TRBD1 (5 bases). The sequencing used peripheral blood, collected at surgery. The receptor comes from a girl aged 2 to 10 with tuberous sclerosis and intractable seizures. The CDR3 nucleotides are TGTGCCAGCAGCCAGGGACCATTGGCCCAGCATTTT. Its protein is CASSQGPLAQHF.